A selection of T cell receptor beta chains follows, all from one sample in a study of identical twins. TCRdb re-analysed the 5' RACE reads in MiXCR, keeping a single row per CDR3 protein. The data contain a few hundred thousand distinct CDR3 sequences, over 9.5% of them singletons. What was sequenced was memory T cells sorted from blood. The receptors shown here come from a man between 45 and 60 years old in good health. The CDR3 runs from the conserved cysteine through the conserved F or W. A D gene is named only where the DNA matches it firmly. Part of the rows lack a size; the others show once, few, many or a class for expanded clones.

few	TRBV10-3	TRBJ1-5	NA	CAIAEDWKNQPQHF	TGTGCCATCGCGGAGGACTGGAAAAATCAGCCCCAGCATTTT
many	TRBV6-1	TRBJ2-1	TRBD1	CASTNRGYNEQFF	TGTGCCAGCACTAACAGGGGCTACAATGAGCAGTTCTTC
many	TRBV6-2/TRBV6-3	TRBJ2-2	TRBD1	CASSWILGTGTPNTGELFF	TGTGCCAGCAGTTGGATCCTCGGGACAGGGACGCCGAACACCGGGGAGCTGTTTTTT
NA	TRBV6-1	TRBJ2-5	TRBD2	CASRRAGGRVETQYF	TGTGCCAGCAGACGAGCGGGAGGTAGAGTAGAGACCCAGTACTTC
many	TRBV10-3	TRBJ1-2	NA	CAISEEGAVGYTF	TGTGCCATCAGTGAAGAAGGGGCGGTAGGCTACACCTTC
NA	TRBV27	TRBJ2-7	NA	CASSFKGAYEQYF	TGTGCCAGCAGTTTTAAGGGGGCCTACGAGCAGTACTTC
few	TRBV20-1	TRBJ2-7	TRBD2	CSAYRTSAHEQYF	TGCAGTGCGTACCGGACTAGCGCGCACGAGCAGTACTTC
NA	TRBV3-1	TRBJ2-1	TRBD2	CASNHGGRGWEQFF	TGTGCCAGCAACCACGGCGGGAGAGGATGGGAGCAGTTCTTC
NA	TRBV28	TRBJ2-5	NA	CASSFPGRQETQYF	TGTGCCAGCAGTTTTCCGGGCAGACAAGAGACCCAGTACTTC
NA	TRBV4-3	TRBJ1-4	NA	CASSQGVQRGAEKLFF	TGCGCCAGCAGCCAAGGTGTTCAGCGGGGGGCTGAAAAACTGTTTTTT
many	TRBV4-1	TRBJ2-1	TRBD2	CASSQVVAGLTYNEQFF	TGCGCCAGCAGCCAAGTCGTAGCGGGGCTAACGTACAATGAGCAGTTCTTC
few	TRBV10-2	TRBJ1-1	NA	CASSEVGTEAFF	TGCGCCAGCAGTGAGGTGGGCACTGAAGCTTTCTTT
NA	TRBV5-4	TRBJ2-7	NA	CASSLGAAGEQYF	TGTGCCAGCAGCTTAGGGGCCGCGGGCGAGCAGTACTTC
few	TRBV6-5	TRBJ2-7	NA	CASSYTRSSYEQYF	TGTGCCAGCAGTTATACAAGGAGCTCCTACGAGCAGTACTTC
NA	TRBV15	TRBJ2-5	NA	CATSEMGAQYF	TGTGCCACCAGCGAGATGGGGGCCCAGTACTTC
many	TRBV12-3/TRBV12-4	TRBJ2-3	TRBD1	CASSDYRGVTDTQYF	TGTGCCAGCAGTGACTACAGGGGGGTCACAGATACGCAGTATTTT
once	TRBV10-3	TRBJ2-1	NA	CAIGGLGGNAQFF	TGTGCCATCGGGGGACTAGGGGGCAATGCGCAGTTCTTC
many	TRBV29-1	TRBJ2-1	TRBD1	CSARTGGGNEQFF	TGCAGCGCCCGGACAGGGGGGGGGAATGAGCAGTTCTTC
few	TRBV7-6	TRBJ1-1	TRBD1	CASSLEGGQRNTEAFF	TGTGCCAGCAGCTTAGAAGGGGGACAGCGGAACACTGAAGCTTTCTTT
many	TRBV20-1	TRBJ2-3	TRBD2	CSASDLAGGTDTQYF	TGCAGTGCTAGTGACCTAGCGGGTGGCACAGATACGCAGTATTTT
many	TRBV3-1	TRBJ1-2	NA	CASSQGQYGYTF	TGTGCCAGCAGCCAAGGACAGTATGGCTACACCTTC
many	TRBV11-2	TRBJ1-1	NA	CASSLVGRASQYTEAFF	TGTGCCAGCAGCTTAGTCGGCAGGGCTAGTCAATACACTGAAGCTTTCTTT
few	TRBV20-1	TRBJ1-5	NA	CSALEGSNQPQHF	TGCAGTGCCCTCGAAGGGTCCAATCAGCCCCAGCATTTT
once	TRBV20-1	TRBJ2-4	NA	CSARDPRDIQYF	TGCAGTGCTAGAGATCCCCGTGACATTCAGTACTTC
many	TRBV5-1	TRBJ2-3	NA	CASSLEGWTDTQYF	TGCGCCAGCAGCTTGGAAGGGTGGACAGATACGCAGTATTTT
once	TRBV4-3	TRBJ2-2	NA	CASSQDISGPNTGELFF	TGCGCCAGCAGCCAAGATATCAGCGGACCTAACACCGGGGAGCTGTTTTTT
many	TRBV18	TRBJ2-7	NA	CASSPYSSEQYF	TGTGCCAGCTCACCATACAGTTCCGAGCAGTACTTC
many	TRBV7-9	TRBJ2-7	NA	CASSLGTQGRPPYEQYF	TGTGCCAGCAGCTTAGGCACTCAGGGGAGGCCCCCCTACGAGCAGTACTTC
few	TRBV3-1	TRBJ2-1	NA	CASSLRHYEQFF	TGTGCCAGCAGCCTCAGACACTATGAGCAGTTCTTC
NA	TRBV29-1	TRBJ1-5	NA	CSVADTPNGPQHF	TGCAGCGTTGCGGACACCCCCAATGGGCCCCAGCATTTT
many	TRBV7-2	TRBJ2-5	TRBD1	CASSKTGKQETQYF	TGTGCCAGCAGCAAGACAGGGAAACAAGAGACCCAGTACTTC
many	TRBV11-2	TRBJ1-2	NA	CASSLSWTDYGYTF	TGTGCCAGCAGCTTAAGTTGGACAGACTATGGCTACACCTTC
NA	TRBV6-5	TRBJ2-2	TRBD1	CASSPTGLGLFF	TGTGCCAGCAGCCCGACAGGGTTAGGGCTGTTTTTT
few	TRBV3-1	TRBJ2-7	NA	CASSLSGTPGEQYF	TGTGCCAGCAGCCTTAGCGGCACCCCCGGGGAGCAGTACTTC
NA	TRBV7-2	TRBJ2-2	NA	CASSRLGYTGELFF	TGTGCCAGCAGCCGCCTGGGGTACACCGGGGAGCTGTTTTTT
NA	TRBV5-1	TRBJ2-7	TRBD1	CASSDGQVRHYEQYF	TGCGCCAGCAGCGACGGACAGGTGAGGCATTACGAGCAGTACTTC
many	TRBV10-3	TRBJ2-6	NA	CAIRGIKEGASGANVLTF	TGTGCCATCAGGGGGATAAAGGAGGGGGCGTCTGGGGCCAACGTCCTGACTTTC
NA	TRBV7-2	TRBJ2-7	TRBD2	CASSARTSGPYEQYF	TGTGCCAGCAGCGCCCGGACTAGCGGTCCCTACGAGCAGTACTTC
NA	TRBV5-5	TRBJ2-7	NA	CASSLRGAGPYEQYF	TGTGCCAGCAGCTTGCGAGGGGCAGGCCCCTACGAGCAGTACTTC
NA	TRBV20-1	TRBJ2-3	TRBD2	CSARDASGPTDTQYF	TGCAGTGCTAGAGATGCTAGCGGCCCCACAGATACGCAGTATTTT
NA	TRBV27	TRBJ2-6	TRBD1	CASSLIGGQLSGANVLTF	TGTGCCAGCAGTTTAATTGGGGGACAGCTCTCTGGGGCCAACGTCCTGACTTTC
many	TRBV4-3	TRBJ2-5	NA	CASSQDFAGHETQYF	TGCGCCAGCAGCCAAGACTTCGCGGGACATGAGACCCAGTACTTC
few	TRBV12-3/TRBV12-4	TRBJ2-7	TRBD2	CASTRGLAGDEQYF	TGTGCCAGCACCCGGGGGCTAGCGGGGGACGAGCAGTACTTC
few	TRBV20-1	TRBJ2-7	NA	CSAASQRISPYEQYF	TGCAGTGCTGCTAGTCAGCGTATCTCCCCCTACGAGCAGTACTTC
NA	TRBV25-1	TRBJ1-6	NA	CASSESNLGHSPLHF	TGTGCCAGCAGTGAATCGAACCTTGGCCATTCACCCCTCCACTTT
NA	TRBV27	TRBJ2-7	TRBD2	CASSLSWLAGANEQYF	TGTGCCAGCAGTTTATCTTGGCTAGCGGGAGCTAACGAGCAGTACTTC